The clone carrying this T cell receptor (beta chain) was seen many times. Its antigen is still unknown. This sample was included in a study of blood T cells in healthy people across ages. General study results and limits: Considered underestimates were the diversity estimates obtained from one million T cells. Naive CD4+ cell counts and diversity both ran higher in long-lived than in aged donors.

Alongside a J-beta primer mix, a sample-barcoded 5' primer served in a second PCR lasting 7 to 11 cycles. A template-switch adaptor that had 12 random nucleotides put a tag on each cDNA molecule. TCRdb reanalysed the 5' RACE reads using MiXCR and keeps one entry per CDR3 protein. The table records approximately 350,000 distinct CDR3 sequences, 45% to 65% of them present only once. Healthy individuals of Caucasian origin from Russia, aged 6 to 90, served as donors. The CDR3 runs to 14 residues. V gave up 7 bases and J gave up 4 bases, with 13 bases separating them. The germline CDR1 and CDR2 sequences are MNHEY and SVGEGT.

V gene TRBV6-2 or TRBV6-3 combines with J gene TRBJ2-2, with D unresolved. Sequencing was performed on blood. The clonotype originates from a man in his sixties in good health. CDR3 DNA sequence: TGTGCCAGCAATCGCGACGGCCCCACCGGGGAGCTGTTTTTT. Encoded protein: CASNRDGPTGELFF.